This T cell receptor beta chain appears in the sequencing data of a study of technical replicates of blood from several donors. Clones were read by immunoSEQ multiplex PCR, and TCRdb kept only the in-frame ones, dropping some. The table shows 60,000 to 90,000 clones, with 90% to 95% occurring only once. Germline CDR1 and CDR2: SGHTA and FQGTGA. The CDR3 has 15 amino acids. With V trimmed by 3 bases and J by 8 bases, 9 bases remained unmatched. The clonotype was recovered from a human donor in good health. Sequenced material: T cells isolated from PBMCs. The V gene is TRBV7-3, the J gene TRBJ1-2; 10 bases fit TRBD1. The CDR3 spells CASSLSQTGGEGYTF. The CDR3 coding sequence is TGTGCCAGCAGCTTGAGCCAGACAGGGGGCGAAGGCTACACCTTC.